This T cell receptor beta chain was sequenced in a study of beta chain features in type 1 diabetes. The study, taken as a whole, reports: TCRB CDR3 length was moderately but significantly reduced in all four CD4+ subsets of Type 1 diabetes patients.

Comments on this clone: Its antigen is not identified.

Reverse transcribing all isolated RNA meant expressed TCRB transcripts were sequenced. A few million reads were obtained on average from naive, central memory and regulatory T cell samples. Sequenced by immunoSEQ multiplex PCR; TCRdb stores in-frame clones only, minus some. The sample lists approximately 400,000 clones, around 16% occurring once. V lost 4 bases and J lost 11; bases outside the gene matches: 3. CDR1 DFQATT and CDR2 SNEGSKA come from the germline V gene (reference sequence). This CDR3 has 11 residues. The rearrangement uses TRBV20-1 and TRBJ1-5; 9 bases line up with TRBD1. The sequence came from a woman between 18 and 30 years old in good health. The sequencing input was naive CD4+ T cells from blood. The CDR3 region has the DNA TGCAGTGCTATACGGGACAGGGCCCAGCATTTT. Amino acid sequence: CSAIRDRAQHF.